A single sample is the source of the 3 T cell receptor beta chains below, sequenced in a study of shared clonotypes between healthy human individuals. Generated by immunoSEQ multiplex PCR, the TCRdb table keeps only in-frame clones and is missing some. Found here are around 2.3 million clones, approximately 94% of them singletons; the top ten hold less than 0.15%. The sequencing input was naive CD4+ T cells sorted from blood. This sample's subset: CD45RA+ positively selected. The receptor source for this set is a young man in good health.

This chain links TRBV5-1 with TRBJ1-6; D is perhaps TRBD1 (5 bases). Germline V gene sequence: CDR1 SGHRS, CDR2 YFSETQ. V lost 0 bases and J lost 6, with 10 bases in between. This CDR3 spans 15 amino acids. As DNA, the CDR3 is TGCGCCAGCAGCTTGGAGGGGCTGACTAATTCACCCCTCCACTTT. This codes for CASSLEGLTNSPLHF. Drawing the rest from reference TRBV5-1 and TRBJ1-6, the complete variable domain is KAGVTQTPRYLIKTRGQQVTLSCSPISGHRSVSWYQQTPGQGLQFLFEYFSETQRNKGNFPGRFSGRQFSNSRSEMNVSTLELGDSALYLCASSLEGLTNSPLHFGNGTRLTVT.

This sequence joins TRBV2 and TRBJ2-3; the D is unclear. Germline CDR1 SNHLY, CDR2 FYNNEI. V lost 4 bases to trimming and J lost 2 bases, with 10 bases between them. This CDR3 is 14 amino acids long. The CDR3: CASSASSTTDTQYF. The CDR3 nucleotides are TGTGCCAGCAGTGCGAGTAGCACCACAGATACGCAGTATTTT.

This clone was observed a single time. The chain couples TRBV6-1 to TRBJ1-5; D might be TRBD1 (6 bases). Germline CDR1 reads MNHNS; CDR2 reads SASEGT. The length of the CDR3 is 17 residues. The germline V and J ends were trimmed by 2 bases and 4 bases, with 18 bases remaining between them. CDR3 loop: CASSEQGNSVRNQPQHF. DNA for the CDR3: TGTGCCAGCAGTGAACAGGGGAACTCCGTCAGGAATCAGCCCCAGCATTTT.